These 8 T cell receptor beta chains were all obtained from the same sample, sequenced in a study of early T cells in non-severe SARS-CoV-2 infection. TCRdb itself ran the 5' RACE reads through MiXCR, one entry per CDR3 protein. The profile shows tens of thousands of distinct CDR3 sequences, less than 20% of them singletons. Material: whole blood, obtained at baseline. These receptor sequences come from an adult who was a healthcare worker with PCR-confirmed SARS-CoV-2 infection or an uninfected control (not recorded which).

This clonotype was seen a few times. The chain uses TRBV12-3 or TRBV12-4 and TRBJ1-1; perhaps TRBD1 as D (6 bases). This CDR3 contains 16 residues. V lost 2 bases and J 1 base, leaving 14 bases between the germline ends. CDR3 sequence: CASSLRIKDRNTEAFF. The CDR3 DNA reads TGTGCCAGCAGTTTAAGAATAAAGGACAGGAACACTGAAGCTTTCTTT.

Only a few counts were recorded for this clonotype. The chain combines TRBV6-1 with TRBJ1-1; 10 nucleotides match TRBD1. The CDR3 extends over 16 amino acids. Germline V gene sequence: CDR1 MNHNS, CDR2 SASEGT. J gave up 7 bases and V 7 bases, and 15 bases lay outside the gene matches. Here the CDR3 DNA reads TGTGCCAGCATCACCGGGACAGGGGAACGGACGCGTGAAGCTTTCTTT. Encoded protein: CASITGTGERTREAFF.

This sequence joins TRBV5-5 and TRBJ2-3; no definite D call. Germline V CDR1 and CDR2: SGHKS, YYEKEE (reference sequence). V gave up 5 bases and J gave up 0 bases, with 13 bases separating them. CDR3 size: 15 residues. For the CDR3, the DNA is TGTGCCAGCAGTCGGCCACCCTCTAGCACAGATACGCAGTATTTT. It codes for CASSRPPSSTDTQYF.

This clonotype is labeled as medium-sized. This sequence joins TRBV7-9 and TRBJ2-5, with a weak D call TRBD1 (6 bases). The CDR3 sequence is 15 residues long. In germline, CDR1 is SEHNR, CDR2 FQNEAQ (reference sequence). V was clipped by 2 bases and J by 5 bases, with 15 bases between them. CDR3 loop: CASSLFGGPAETQYF. CDR3 DNA sequence: TGTGCCAGCAGCTTATTTGGGGGCCCAGCGGAGACCCAGTACTTC.

The table lists this clonotype with a few counts. The chain combines TRBV28 with TRBJ1-2; 8 positions match TRBD1. CDR3 length equals 15 residues. V gave up 2 bases and J gave up 3 bases; unmatched junction bases: 5. The V gene's germline CDR1 is MDHEN and CDR2 SYDVKM. CDR3 in amino acids: CASSLTAGGDYGYTF. In DNA form, the CDR3 reads TGTGCCAGCAGTTTAACGGCAGGGGGCGACTATGGCTACACCTTC.

This clonotype has just a few counts. CDR3 amino acids: CASSKTSGNTGELFF. The CDR3 DNA follows: TGTGCCAGTAGTAAGACTAGCGGAAACACCGGGGAGCTGTTTTTT. The chain couples TRBV19 to TRBJ2-2, with TRBD2 identical over 9 bases. Germline trimming cut 4 bases from V and 2 bases from J; bases unmatched to any gene: 2. The CDR3 spans 15 residues. Germline V gene sequence: CDR1 LNHDA, CDR2 SQIVND (reference sequence).

This clonotype was found a few times. This rearrangement joins TRBV27 to TRBJ2-1; D unclear. Germline V gives CDR1 MNHEY, CDR2 SMNVEV (reference sequence). Trimming cost V 2 bases and J 6 bases, with 5 bases left between them. The CDR3 has 12 amino acids. The CDR3 DNA is TGTGCCAGCAGTTTAGTCGGCAATGAGCAGTTCTTC. Translation: CASSLVGNEQFF.

The V gene is TRBV6-2 or TRBV6-3, the J gene TRBJ2-7, with D maybe TRBD1 (5 bases). V shed 1 base and J shed 9 bases, with 10 bases lying between them. The CDR3 consists of 12 residues. The V gene's germline CDR1 is MNHEY and CDR2 SVGEGT. As DNA, the CDR3 is TGTGCCAGCAGTTACTGGCAGGGTGTGCAGTACTTC. It is translated as CASSYWQGVQYF.